The clone carrying this T cell receptor beta chain was counted ten times or more. As yet, its antigen is unknown. The sample belongs to a study of CD8+CD57+ T cells in acquired aplastic anemia. Whole-study context: Sorted CD4+ and CD8+ cell DNA averaged roughly 3 ug. Whole-study results and caveats: Both patients and controls carried the same twenty-nine CD8+ CDR3 sequences. Between the patient and control groups, CD8+ Simpson's diversity did not differ significantly.

Patients chosen for sequencing had shown CD8+CD57+ cell expansion by flow cytometry. Severe acquired aplastic anemia was diagnosed in all patients. Genomic DNA provided the template from which TCR beta VDJ and CDR3 profiles were obtained. TCRdb analysed the reads with MiXCR anew, one entry per CDR3 protein. The sample has about 160,000 distinct CDR3 sequences, about half seen once. The germline CDR1 and CDR2 sequences are PRHDT and FYEKMQ (reference sequence). CDR3 length: 13 residues. The V end was cut by 5 bases, the J end by 6 bases, with 14 bases between. The origin of this receptor is a human donor with aplastic anemia. Input material: sorted CD4+, CD8+, or CD8+CD57+ T cells (not recorded which) from PBMCs. The chain combines TRBV13 with TRBJ2-7, with D perhaps matching TRBD2 (5 bases). CDR3 coding DNA: TGTGCCAGCAGCCCCCTGGGAGTACGCGAGCAGTACTTC. Translation: CASSPLGVREQYF. The full variable domain, completed using reference TRBV13 and TRBJ2-7, is AAGVIQSPRHLIKEKRETATLKCYPIPRHDTVYWYQQGPGQDPQFLISFYEKMQSDKGSIPDRFSAQQFSDYHSELNMSSLELGDSALYFCASSPLGVREQYFGPGTRLTVT.